This T cell receptor beta chain was captured in a study of Tregs in tolerant kidney transplant recipients. Study at large: Sorting of CD4+CD25+CD127- cells followed 3-day belatacept mixed lymphocyte reactions, sometimes with roughly 5-day graft donor restimulation.

Note on this clone: Its antigen is unknown.

Germline CDR1 and CDR2: MDHEN and SYDVKM. V was shortened by 2 bases and J by 0 bases, with 11 bases between the two germline ends. CDR3 length: 16 residues. The assay was immunoSEQ multiplex PCR, and TCRdb's table has in-frame clones only and misses some. The sample contains fewer than 45,000 clones, just under 97% of which appear only once. Notes on the study in general: Findings come from small patient numbers and require larger validation. Tregs expanded with activated donor B cells seemed most donor-specific. This study did not directly address biological reproducibility.

V and J are TRBV28 and TRBJ1-5, with D unclear. This clonotype was sampled from a human donor in good health. The source material was Tregs from blood cultured with allogeneic cells. The CDR3 coding sequence is TGTGCCAGCAGTTTAGGTGACACTAATAGCAATCAGCCCCAGCATTTT. The encoded protein is CASSLGDTNSNQPQHF.